The next 21 T cell receptor beta chains were all read from a single sample in a study of blood T cell repertoires in COVID-19. Here immunoSEQ multiplex PCR was the method, and the copy in TCRdb shows in-frame clones only, minus some. The repertoire has 120,000 to 150,000 clones, approximately 90% of them found once; the top ten carry more than 6.5%. The specimen was peripheral blood. The receptors originated from a woman aged 50 to 60 with active or convalescent COVID-19.

In the case of this clone: At the DNA level, this CDR3 is encoded by other sequences in the same sample as well. The J gene is TRBJ1-1, the V gene TRBV7-9; possible D gene TRBD1, 6 bases. Trimming stripped 5 bases from V and 1 base from J, with 11 bases between. Germline CDR1 reads SEHNR; CDR2 reads FQNEAQ (reference sequence). CDR3 length equals 14 residues. The DNA of the CDR3 is TGTGCCAGCAGCCCATTGACAGGGAACACTGAAGCTTTCTTT. Residues: CASSPLTGNTEAFF. The variable domain in full, completed from reference TRBV7-9 and TRBJ1-1, reads DTGVSQNPRHKITKRGQNVTFRCDPISEHNRLYWYRQTLGQGPEFLTYFQNEAQLEKSRLLSDRFSAERPKGSFSTLEIQRTEQGDSAMYLCASSPLTGNTEAFFGQGTRLTVV.

This clone occurred once. The J gene is TRBJ1-4, the V gene TRBV4-1; D gene unclear. Trimming cost V 2 bases and J 1 base, with 14 bases left between them. The CDR3 is 17 residues long. The V gene's germline CDR1 is MGHRA and CDR2 YSYEKL. CDR3 in amino acids: CASSQLLTGLTNEKLFF. In DNA form, the CDR3 reads TGCGCCAGCAGCCAACTACTTACCGGTTTAACTAATGAAAAACTGTTTTTT.

The chain recombines TRBV5-5 with TRBJ2-3; D gene unclear. The V gene's germline CDR1 is SGHKS and CDR2 YYEKEE (reference sequence). The CDR3 loop spans 15 amino acids. V lost 3 bases and J 4 bases, leaving 15 bases between the germline ends. This chain's CDR3 is CASSWYLGDPDTQYF. CDR3 DNA sequence: TGTGCCAGCAGCTGGTACCTCGGAGATCCAGATACGCAGTATTTT.

The genes are TRBV19 and TRBJ1-1; 11 nucleotides agree with TRBD1. V lost 6 bases, J lost 3 bases, and 3 bases stayed unmatched. CDR3 length: 14 amino acids. Germline CDR1 is LNHDA and CDR2 is SQIVND (reference sequence). This CDR3 reads CASRWGQGDTEAFF. The CDR3, as DNA: TGTGCCAGTAGATGGGGACAGGGGGACACTGAAGCTTTCTTT. Drawing the rest from reference TRBV19 and TRBJ1-1, the complete variable domain is DGGITQSPKYLFRKEGQNVTLSCEQNLNHDAMYWYRQDPGQGLRLIYYSQIVNDFQKGDIAEGYSVSREKKESFPLTVTSAQKNPTAFYLCASRWGQGDTEAFFGQGTRLTVV.

This clone was counted once. CDR3 coding DNA: TGCGCCAGCAGCTCCCGGACTAGCGGGAGATCCTACGAGCAGTACTTC. Translating it yields CASSSRTSGRSYEQYF. The chain carries TRBV5-1 and TRBJ2-7, with 13 bases matching TRBD2. V trimming: 3 bases; J trimming: 1 base; junction bases outside the gene matches: 4. Germline CDR1 and CDR2: SGHRS and YFSETQ. CDR3 length: 16 amino acids.

The chain couples TRBV18 to TRBJ2-7; the match to TRBD1 covers 8 bases. V was pared by 3 bases and J by 6 bases, with 4 bases of the junction left unmatched. The germline gives CDR1 KGHSH, CDR2 LQKENI. The CDR3 length is 13 residues. The CDR3 DNA follows: TGTGCCAGCTCACCGTTAGACAGGGGCGAGCAGTACTTC. Amino acid sequence: CASSPLDRGEQYF. The entire variable domain, with the rest obtained from reference TRBV18 and TRBJ2-7, is as follows: NAGVMQNPRHLVRRRGQEARLRCSPMKGHSHVYWYRQLPEEGLKFMVYLQKENIIDESGMPKERFSAEFPKEGPSILRIQQVVRGDSAAYFCASSPLDRGEQYFGPGTRLTVT.

The rearrangement links TRBV19 to TRBJ2-7, with D perhaps TRBD2 (6 bases). This CDR3 spans 14 amino acids. The germline V gene encodes CDR1 LNHDA and CDR2 SQIVND (reference sequence). The V end was cut by 5 bases, the J end by 9 bases, with 20 bases between. The CDR3, as DNA: TGTGCCAGTAGTTTTTTCCGGAGGGTTTCGGGGCAGTACTTC. Amino acid sequence: CASSFFRRVSGQYF.

The rearrangement links TRBV5-1 to TRBJ1-1; D remains unclear. Germline V CDR1 and CDR2: SGHRS, YFSETQ. The V end was cut by 4 bases, the J end by 0 bases, with 7 bases between. The CDR3 is 13 residues long. DNA for the CDR3: TGCGCCAGCAGCCAAACAGTGAACACTGAAGCTTTCTTT. It yields the protein CASSQTVNTEAFF. Drawing the rest from reference TRBV5-1 and TRBJ1-1, the complete variable domain is KAGVTQTPRYLIKTRGQQVTLSCSPISGHRSVSWYQQTPGQGLQFLFEYFSETQRNKGNFPGRFSGRQFSNSRSEMNVSTLELGDSALYLCASSQTVNTEAFFGQGTRLTVV.

The rearrangement joins TRBV11-2 to TRBJ1-2; no reliable D call. CDR1 and CDR2 (germline): SGHAT, FQNNGV. The CDR3 has 13 residues. V was pared by 0 bases and J by 4 bases, with 6 bases between. CDR3 in DNA: TGTGCCAGCAGCTTAGACAGGTTCTATGGCTACACCTTC. As protein: CASSLDRFYGYTF.

The chain couples TRBV6-5 to TRBJ1-3, with TRBD1 identical over 7 bases. Trimming cost V 6 bases and J 4 bases; bases outside gene matches: 6. Per germline, CDR1 MNHEY and CDR2 SVGAGI. The CDR3 loop spans 14 amino acids. The CDR3 DNA reads TGTGCCAGCAGGGTTTCAGGGGGAGGAAACACCATATATTTT. Residues: CASRVSGGGNTIYF.

The J gene is TRBJ1-1, the V gene TRBV9; TRBD1 is a possible D gene (5 bases). V was trimmed by 4 bases and J by 2 bases, leaving 9 bases between them. This CDR3 has 13 residues. From germline, CDR1 is SGDLS and CDR2 YYNGEE. The CDR3 protein is CASSFRVNTEAFF. The CDR3 nucleotides are TGTGCCAGCAGCTTCAGGGTAAACACTGAAGCTTTCTTT.

In its sample, this clone was seen once. The chain employs TRBV28 and TRBJ1-3, with D uncertain. The CDR3 has 14 amino acids. V was trimmed by 6 bases and J by 8 bases, leaving 17 bases between them. Germline CDR1 MDHEN, CDR2 SYDVKM. CDR3 protein: CASSPLEIRYTIYF. As DNA, the CDR3 is TGTGCCAGCAGCCCCTTGGAGATCAGATACACCATATATTTT.

This clone appeared many times. The V gene is TRBV19, the J gene TRBJ1-6; D is perhaps TRBD1 (6 bases). The CDR3 sequence is 13 residues long. Germline CDR1 and CDR2: LNHDA and SQIVND (reference sequence). Trimming took 8 bases from V and 8 from J, leaving 13 bases between them. The CDR3 DNA is TGTGCCAGTCAATACAGGGACGATTCACCCCTCCACTTT. Encoded protein: CASQYRDDSPLHF.

This chain uses TRBV28 with TRBJ1-5; a possible D gene is TRBD1 (5 bases). The CDR3 runs 15 residues. Trimming cost V 7 bases and J 1 base, with 14 bases left between them. Germline CDR1 MDHEN, CDR2 SYDVKM. The CDR3 DNA reads as TGTGCCAGCACCGTGGGGGGAGAGAGCAATCAGCCCCAGCATTTT. This encodes CASTVGGESNQPQHF.

V usage is TRBV12-3 or TRBV12-4 and J usage is TRBJ2-1, with 11 bases identical to TRBD2. The CDR3 totals 13 residues. J gave up 9 bases and V 6 bases, and 4 bases lay outside the gene matches. CDR3 coding DNA: TGTGCCAGCAGCCTGACTAGCGGGGCTGAGCAGTTCTTC. Translation: CASSLTSGAEQFF.

CDR3 amino acids: CASRGPGSSSTDTQYF. Written as DNA, the CDR3 is TGTGCCAGCAGGGGGCCTGGGTCCTCTAGCACAGATACGCAGTATTTT. The chain carries TRBV19 and TRBJ2-3, with 8 bases aligning to TRBD1. CDR3 length equals 16 residues. In germline, CDR1 is LNHDA, CDR2 SQIVND (reference sequence). Trimming removed 9 bases from V and 0 bases from J; junction bases left unmatched: 11.

V gene TRBV19 combines with J gene TRBJ2-5; unclear D gene. Germline V gene sequence: CDR1 LNHDA, CDR2 SQIVND (reference sequence). V lost 1 base to trimming and J lost 2 bases, with 8 bases between them. CDR3 size: 14 residues. As DNA, the CDR3 is TGTGCCAGTAGTATAGGAAACAGACAAGAGACCCAGTACTTC. Protein sequence: CASSIGNRQETQYF.

This clone has just one count. The rearrangement uses TRBV18 and TRBJ2-7; TRBD2 is a possible D gene (6 bases). With 2 bases removed from V and 0 bases from J, the gap between germline ends came to 11 bases. Germline-derived CDR1 and CDR2 are KGHSH and LQKENI. CDR3 length equals 15 residues. This CDR3 reads CASSPAGTSSYEQYF. The CDR3 DNA reads TGTGCCAGCTCACCAGCGGGGACGAGCTCCTACGAGCAGTACTTC.

V usage is TRBV9 and J usage is TRBJ1-1; 8 positions match TRBD1. Trimming took 4 bases from V and 3 from J; bases not matched to a gene: 8. Germline lookup yields CDR1 SGDLS and CDR2 YYNGEE. The CDR3 is 15 residues long. The CDR3 here is CASSIRQGPDTEAFF. CDR3 nucleotide sequence: TGTGCCAGCAGCATTAGACAGGGGCCGGACACTGAAGCTTTCTTT.

The chain links TRBV4-1 to TRBJ2-7, with unresolved D. Germline lookup yields CDR1 MGHRA and CDR2 YSYEKL. The CDR3 totals 15 residues. V was clipped by 1 base and J by 4 bases, with 14 bases between them. CDR3 protein: CASSQGSIRSYEQYF. CDR3 bases: TGCGCCAGCAGCCAAGGAAGTATCAGGTCGTACGAGCAGTACTTC.

The chain is built from TRBV10-3 and TRBJ2-3; 14 nucleotides line up with TRBD2. V lost 11 bases, J lost 0 bases, and 7 bases stayed unmatched. Germline values: CDR1 ENHRY, CDR2 SYGVKD. The CDR3 is 16 residues long. CDR3 nucleotides: TGTGCCTCCGGGACTAGCGGGAGCCCTAGCACAGATACGCAGTATTTT. Translating it yields CASGTSGSPSTDTQYF.